The T cell receptor (beta chain) described here comes from a study of cytomegalovirus exposure and HLA in healthy donors. A multiplex PCR was run with 60 Vbeta primers and 13 Jbeta primers. Assay: immunoSEQ multiplex PCR; the TCRdb copy retains only in-frame clones and omits some. The sample lists some 200,000 clones, less than 85% occurring once. J lost 9 bases, V lost 5 bases, and 11 bases had no gene match. The CDR3 has 15 residues. The germline V gene has CDR1 SNHLY and CDR2 FYNNEI. Turning to this clone: The antigen is undetermined.

Findings and limits, study-wide: Some V segments could not be told apart, so they were left out, TRBV6-2 and TRBV6-3 among them. The Asian-associated ancestry cluster reportedly had fewer N-insertions than the approximately 670-donor mean in a later analysis. In a later analysis, the majority of CMV-associated beta chains seemingly showed HLA restriction.

The TCR comes from a girl between 2 and 10 years old in good health and CMV-seronegative. Sequences were obtained from PBMCs. The chain employs TRBV2 and TRBJ2-1; TRBD2 agrees at 9 bases. DNA of the CDR3: TGTGCCAGCAGTCGCACAGCGGGAGGCAGGACTGAGCAGTTCTTC. Its protein product is CASSRTAGGRTEQFF. The variable domain in full, with the rest retrieved from reference TRBV2 and TRBJ2-1, is EPEVTQTPSHQVTQMGQEVILRCVPISNHLYFYWYRQILGQKVEFLVSFYNNEISEKSEIFDDQFSVERPDGSNFTLKIRSTKLEDSAMYFCASSRTAGGRTEQFFGPGTRLTVL.